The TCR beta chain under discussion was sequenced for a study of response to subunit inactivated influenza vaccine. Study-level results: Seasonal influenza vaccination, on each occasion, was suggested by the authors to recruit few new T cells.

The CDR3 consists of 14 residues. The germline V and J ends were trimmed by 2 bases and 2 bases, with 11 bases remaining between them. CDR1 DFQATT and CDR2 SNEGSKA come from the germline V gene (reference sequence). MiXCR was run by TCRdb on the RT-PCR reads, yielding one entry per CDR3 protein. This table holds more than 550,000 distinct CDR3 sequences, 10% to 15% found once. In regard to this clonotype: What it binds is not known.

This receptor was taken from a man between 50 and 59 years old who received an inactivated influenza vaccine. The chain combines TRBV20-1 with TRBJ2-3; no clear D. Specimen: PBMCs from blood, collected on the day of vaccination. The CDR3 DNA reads TGCAGTGCTAGACGCCCCGGGTTCACAGATACGCAGTATTTT. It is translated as CSARRPGFTDTQYF.